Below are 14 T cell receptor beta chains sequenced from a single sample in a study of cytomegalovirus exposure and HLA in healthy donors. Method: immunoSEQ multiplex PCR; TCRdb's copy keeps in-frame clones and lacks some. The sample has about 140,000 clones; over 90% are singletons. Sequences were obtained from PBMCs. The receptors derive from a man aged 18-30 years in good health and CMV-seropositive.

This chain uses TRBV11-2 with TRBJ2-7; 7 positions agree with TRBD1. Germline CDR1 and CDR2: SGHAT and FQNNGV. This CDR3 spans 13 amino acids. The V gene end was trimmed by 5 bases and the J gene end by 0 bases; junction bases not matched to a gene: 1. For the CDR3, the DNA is TGTGCCAGCAGCAGGGGGCCCTCCTACGAGCAGTACTTC. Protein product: CASSRGPSYEQYF.

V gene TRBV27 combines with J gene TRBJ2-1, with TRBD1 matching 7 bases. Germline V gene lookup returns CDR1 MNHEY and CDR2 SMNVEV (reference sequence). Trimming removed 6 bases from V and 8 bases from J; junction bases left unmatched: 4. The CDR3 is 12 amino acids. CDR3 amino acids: CASRKQGYEQFF. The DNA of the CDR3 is TGTGCCAGCAGGAAACAGGGGTATGAGCAGTTCTTC.

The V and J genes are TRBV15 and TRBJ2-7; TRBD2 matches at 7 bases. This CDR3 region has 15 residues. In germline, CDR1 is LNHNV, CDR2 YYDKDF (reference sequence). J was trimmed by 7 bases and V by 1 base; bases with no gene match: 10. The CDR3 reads CATSRVALQGGEQYF. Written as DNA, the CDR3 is TGTGCCACCAGCAGAGTTGCGCTGCAGGGAGGGGAGCAGTACTTC.

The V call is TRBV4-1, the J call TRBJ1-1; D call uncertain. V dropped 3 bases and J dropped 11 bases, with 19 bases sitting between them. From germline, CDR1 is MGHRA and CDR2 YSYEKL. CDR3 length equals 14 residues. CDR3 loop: CASSQVSRSRLAFF. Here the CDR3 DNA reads TGCGCCAGCAGCCAGGTCAGTCGCTCCAGATTGGCTTTCTTT.

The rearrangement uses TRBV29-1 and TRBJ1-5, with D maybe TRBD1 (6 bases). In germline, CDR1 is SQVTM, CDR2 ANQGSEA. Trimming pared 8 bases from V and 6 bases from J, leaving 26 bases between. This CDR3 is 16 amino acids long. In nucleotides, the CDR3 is TGCAGCCCCACAATCCAACAGGGACCCCAGGCTCAGCCCCAGCATTTT. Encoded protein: CSPTIQQGPQAQPQHF.

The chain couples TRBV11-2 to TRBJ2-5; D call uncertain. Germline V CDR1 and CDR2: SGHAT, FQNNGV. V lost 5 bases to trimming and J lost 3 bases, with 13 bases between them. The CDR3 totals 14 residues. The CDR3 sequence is CASSTAREKETQYF. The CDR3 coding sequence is TGTGCCAGCAGCACCGCCCGAGAGAAAGAGACCCAGTACTTC.

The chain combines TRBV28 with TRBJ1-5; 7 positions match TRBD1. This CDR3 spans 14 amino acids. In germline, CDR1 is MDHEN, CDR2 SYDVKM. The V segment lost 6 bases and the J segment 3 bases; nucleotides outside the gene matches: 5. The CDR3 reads CASRTGQFNQPQHF. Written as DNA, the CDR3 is TGTGCCAGCAGAACGGGACAGTTCAATCAGCCCCAGCATTTT.

The CDR3 here is CASSQGTGYGYTF. The CDR3 coding sequence is TGCGCCAGCAGCCAGGGGACAGGGTATGGCTACACCTTC. The chain has TRBV5-1 and TRBJ1-2; the match to TRBD1 covers 9 bases. The trim removed 4 bases at V and 5 bases at J, leaving 3 bases unmatched. This CDR3 region has 13 residues. The germline V gene has CDR1 SGHRS and CDR2 YFSETQ.

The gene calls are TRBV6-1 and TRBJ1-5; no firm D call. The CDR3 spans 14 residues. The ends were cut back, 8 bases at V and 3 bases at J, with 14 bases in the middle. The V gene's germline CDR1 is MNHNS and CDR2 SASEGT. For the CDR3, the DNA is TGTGCCAGCGTCTACAGCATCACCAATCAGCCCCAGCATTTT. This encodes CASVYSITNQPQHF.

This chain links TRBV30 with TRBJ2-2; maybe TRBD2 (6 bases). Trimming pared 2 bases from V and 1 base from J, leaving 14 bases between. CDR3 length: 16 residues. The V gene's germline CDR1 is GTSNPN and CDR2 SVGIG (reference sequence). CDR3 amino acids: CAWSPRGLVNTGELFF. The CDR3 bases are TGTGCCTGGAGTCCCCGGGGACTGGTGAACACCGGGGAGCTGTTTTTT.

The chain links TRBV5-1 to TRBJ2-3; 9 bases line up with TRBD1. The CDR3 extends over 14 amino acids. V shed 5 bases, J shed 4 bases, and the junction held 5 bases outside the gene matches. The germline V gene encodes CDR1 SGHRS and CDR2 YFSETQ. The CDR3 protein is CASRDRGGADTQYF. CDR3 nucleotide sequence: TGCGCCAGCAGGGACAGGGGAGGTGCAGATACGCAGTATTTT.

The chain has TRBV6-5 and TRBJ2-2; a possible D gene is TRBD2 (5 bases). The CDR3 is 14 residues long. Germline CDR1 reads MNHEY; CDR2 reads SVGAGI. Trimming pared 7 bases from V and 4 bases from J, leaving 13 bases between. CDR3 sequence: CASKTGLSTGELFF. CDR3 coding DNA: TGTGCCAGCAAAACCGGACTGAGCACCGGGGAGCTGTTTTTT.

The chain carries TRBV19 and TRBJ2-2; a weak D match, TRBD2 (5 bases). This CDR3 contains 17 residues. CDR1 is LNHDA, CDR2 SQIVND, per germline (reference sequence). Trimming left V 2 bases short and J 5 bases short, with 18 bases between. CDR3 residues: CASSIILGWQRTGELFF. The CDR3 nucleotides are TGTGCCAGTAGTATAATTTTGGGTTGGCAGCGGACCGGGGAGCTGTTTTTT.

CDR3 DNA sequence: TGTGCCAGCAGCCGCCCCGTGAGCGAGCAGTACTTC. It is translated as CASSRPVSEQYF. This rearrangement joins TRBV7-2 to TRBJ2-7; D gene unclear. This CDR3 is built from 12 residues. CDR1 is SGHTA and CDR2 is FQGNSA in the germline V gene. Trimming cost V 5 bases and J 6 bases, with 11 bases left between them.